One and the same sample provided the 17 T cell receptor beta chains below, sequenced in a study of T cells after yellow fever vaccination. TCRdb recomputed calls from the 5' RACE reads with MiXCR, one row per CDR3 protein. The table includes some 390,000 distinct CDR3 sequences, under 20% detected once. The sequenced sample was PBMCs, obtained before the yellow fever booster vaccination. The source is a man younger than 35 who received the YFV17D yellow fever vaccine.

This clonotype has only a few counts. The CDR3 sequence: CAKPGQAFYGYTF. The CDR3 nucleotides read TGTGCCAAGCCGGGACAGGCTTTCTATGGCTACACCTTC. The chain is built from TRBV6-4 and TRBJ1-2, with 8 bases aligning to TRBD1. Trimming at V came to 10 bases and at J to 4 bases, leaving 8 bases not matched to a gene. The CDR3 contains 13 residues. Looked up from germline, CDR1 is MRHNA and CDR2 is SNTAGT.

This clonotype has more than one count but fewer than ten. This rearrangement joins TRBV12-3 or TRBV12-4 to TRBJ2-5; D ambiguous. V was clipped by 1 base and J by 6 bases, with 9 bases between them. The CDR3 length is 13 residues. The CDR3 region has the DNA TGTGCCAGCAGTTTAGATACGGTTCAGACCCAGTACTTC. Encoded protein: CASSLDTVQTQYF.

V usage is TRBV4-3 and J usage is TRBJ1-5; D remains unclear. This CDR3 spans 16 amino acids. V lost 0 bases, J lost 4 bases, and 13 bases lay in between. Germline lookup yields CDR1 LGHNA and CDR2 YSLEER. This CDR3 reads CASSQELTASNQPQHF. For the CDR3, the DNA is TGCGCCAGCAGCCAAGAACTCACCGCCTCAAATCAGCCCCAGCATTTT.

This clonotype was detected a few times. The genes are TRBV12-5 and TRBJ1-1, with 7 bases that match TRBD1. The CDR3 contains 15 residues. V lost 3 bases and J lost 4; bases outside the gene matches: 8. Germline CDR1 LGHNT, CDR2 FRNRAP. CDR3 coding DNA: TGTGCTAGTGGTTTAACAGGGGAGTGGGGCACTGAAGCTTTCTTT. This encodes CASGLTGEWGTEAFF.

In this sample, this clonotype turned up a few times. This rearrangement joins TRBV4-3 to TRBJ1-4; TRBD1 aligns across 7 bases. V shed 5 bases and J 8 bases; nucleotides not matched to a gene: 5. The CDR3 runs 13 residues. The germline CDR1 and CDR2 sequences are LGHNA and YSLEER. CDR3 DNA sequence: TGCGCCAGCAGCAGAAGACAGGGAGAAAAACTGTTTTTT. It encodes CASSRRQGEKLFF.

This clonotype was recorded at least ten times. This chain uses TRBV20-1 with TRBJ2-7; tentatively, D is TRBD1 (6 bases). The CDR3 sequence is 13 residues long. V lost 3 bases and J 7 bases, leaving 16 bases between the germline ends. Looked up from germline, CDR1 is DFQATT and CDR2 is SNEGSKA (reference sequence). CDR3 nucleotide sequence: TGCAGTGCTAGTAAGGCAGGGGCGAGGGAGCAGTACTTC. Translating gives CSASKAGAREQYF.

The rearrangement links TRBV9 to TRBJ2-1, with 7 bases matching TRBD1. This CDR3 has 15 amino acids. Germline V lookup: CDR1 SGDLS, CDR2 YYNGEE. After removal of 2 bases from V and 2 bases from J, the junction contained 4 bases not matched to a gene. The CDR3 reads CASSVDRAPYNEQFF. CDR3 coding DNA: TGTGCCAGCAGCGTCGACAGGGCCCCCTACAATGAGCAGTTCTTC.

This clonotype is a singleton in its sample. The chain carries TRBV7-9 and TRBJ2-5, with 8 positions matching TRBD1. Germline V gives CDR1 SEHNR, CDR2 FQNEAQ (reference sequence). The CDR3 has 16 residues. V was pared by 5 bases and J by 3 bases, with 11 bases of the junction left unmatched. CDR3 protein: CASSRRTGGSEETQYF. CDR3 in DNA: TGTGCCAGCAGCCGAAGAACAGGGGGTAGTGAAGAGACCCAGTACTTC.

The V call is TRBV12-3 or TRBV12-4, the J call TRBJ2-3, with 9 bases lining up with TRBD2. V shed 8 bases, J shed 2 bases, and the junction held 2 bases outside the gene matches. The CDR3 has 13 residues. The CDR3, as DNA: TGTGCCAGCTTAGCGGGGGTCACAGATACGCAGTATTTT. It is translated as CASLAGVTDTQYF.

The rearrangement joins TRBV5-6 to TRBJ1-2; D is unclear. V was pared by 4 bases and J by 4 bases, with 11 bases between. The germline V gene encodes CDR1 SGHDT and CDR2 YYEEEE. The CDR3 is made up of 13 amino acids. The CDR3 reads CASSERDFYGYTF. The CDR3 DNA is TGTGCCAGCAGCGAAAGAGACTTCTATGGCTACACCTTC. Full variable domain (missing parts from reference TRBV5-6 and TRBJ1-2): DAGVTQSPTHLIKTRGQQVTLRCSPKSGHDTVSWYQQALGQGPQFIFQYYEEEERQRGNFPDRFSGHQFPNYSSELNVNALLLGDSALYLCASSERDFYGYTFGSGTRLTVV.

This clonotype has more than one count but fewer than ten. The J gene is TRBJ2-5, the V gene TRBV6-2 or TRBV6-3, with D perhaps matching TRBD2 (5 bases). This CDR3 is 17 amino acids long. CDR1 is MNHEY and CDR2 is SVGEGT in the germline V gene. Trimming pared 2 bases from V and 1 base from J, leaving 17 bases between. The CDR3 loop reads CASSYEADLGAQETQYF. In nucleotides, the CDR3 is TGTGCCAGCAGTTACGAGGCGGACTTGGGAGCCCAAGAGACCCAGTACTTC.

This clonotype was counted between two and nine times. The genes are TRBV2 and TRBJ1-6, with D maybe TRBD1 (5 bases). Germline values: CDR1 SNHLY, CDR2 FYNNEI. Between the trimmed V and J ends, which lost 5 bases and 11 bases, there was a span of 7 bases. The CDR3 contains 11 residues. CDR3 protein: CASSPRAPLHF. CDR3 sequence (DNA): TGTGCCAGCAGTCCCAGGGCACCCCTCCACTTT. The full variable domain, its missing parts supplied by reference TRBV2 and TRBJ1-6, is EPEVTQTPSHQVTQMGQEVILRCVPISNHLYFYWYRQILGQKVEFLVSFYNNEISEKSEIFDDQFSVERPDGSNFTLKIRSTKLEDSAMYFCASSPRAPLHFGNGTRLTVT.

This clonotype was counted between two and nine times. This chain uses TRBV9 with TRBJ1-2; the D is unclear. The germline V gene encodes CDR1 SGDLS and CDR2 YYNGEE. The CDR3 is 15 residues long. V was shortened by 0 bases and J by 9 bases, with 18 bases between the two germline ends. The CDR3 sequence: CASSVEAAKSPRYTF. The CDR3 DNA sequence: TGTGCCAGCAGCGTAGAGGCAGCGAAAAGTCCCCGCTACACCTTC.

The chain uses TRBV19 and TRBJ2-2; 7 nucleotides agree with TRBD1. The trim removed 10 bases at V and 4 bases at J, leaving 3 bases unmatched. The length of the CDR3 is 12 residues. Germline-derived CDR1 and CDR2 are LNHDA and SQIVND (reference sequence). The CDR3 loop is CAIRQGTGELFF. DNA for the CDR3: TGTGCCATCAGACAGGGCACCGGGGAGCTGTTTTTT.

This clonotype was seen a few times. The genes are TRBV4-1 and TRBJ2-3; D unresolved. The germline V gene has CDR1 MGHRA and CDR2 YSYEKL. The CDR3 consists of 15 residues. Trimming took 1 base from V and 4 from J, leaving 12 bases between them. CDR3 nucleotide sequence: TGCGCCAGCAGCCAAGCCCGGGCCAGAGCAGATACGCAGTATTTT. This gives the protein CASSQARARADTQYF.

The chain joins TRBV5-6 to TRBJ2-2; 13 bases align to TRBD2. Losses at the gene ends were 4 bases for V and 1 base for J; bases not matched to a gene: 7. This CDR3 has 18 residues. Germline CDR1 reads SGHDT; CDR2 reads YYEEEE. The CDR3 loop reads CASSLGLAGTQNTGELFF. The CDR3 DNA reads as TGTGCCAGCAGCCTGGGACTAGCGGGGACACAGAACACCGGGGAGCTGTTTTTT.

The chain carries TRBV29-1 and TRBJ2-7, with 7 bases identical to TRBD2. J lost 3 bases, V lost 7 bases, and 9 bases had no gene match. Germline loops: CDR1 SQVTM, CDR2 ANQGSEA. This CDR3 region has 13 residues. CDR3 bases: TGCAGCGCCCCTGGGGGGGGGGTCTACGAGCAGTACGTC. Its protein is CSAPGGGVYEQYV.